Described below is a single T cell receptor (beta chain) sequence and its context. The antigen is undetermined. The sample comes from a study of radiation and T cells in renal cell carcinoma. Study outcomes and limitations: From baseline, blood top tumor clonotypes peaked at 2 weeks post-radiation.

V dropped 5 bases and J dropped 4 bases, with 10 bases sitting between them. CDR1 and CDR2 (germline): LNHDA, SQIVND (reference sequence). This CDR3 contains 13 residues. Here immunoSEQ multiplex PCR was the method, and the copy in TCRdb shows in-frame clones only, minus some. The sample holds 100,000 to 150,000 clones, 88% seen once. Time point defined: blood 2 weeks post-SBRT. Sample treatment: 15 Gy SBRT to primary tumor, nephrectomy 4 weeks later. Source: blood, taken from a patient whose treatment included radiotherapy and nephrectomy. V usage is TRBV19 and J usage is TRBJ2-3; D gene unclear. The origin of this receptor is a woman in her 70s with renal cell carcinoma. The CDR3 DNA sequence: TGTGCCAGTAGTGGACCTAGGGCAGATACGCAGTATTTT. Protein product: CASSGPRADTQYF.